This record concerns one T cell receptor beta chain sequence. Antigen: not known. This specimen comes from a study of long-term antiretroviral therapy in people with HIV. Study-wide findings and caveats: Blood in the study was drawn between about 2003 and 2018, possibly under older ART regimens, which may be less effective than current ones. Clones with expansion before ART led the repertoire at all time points. Controls exceeded HIV repertoires in CDR3 length range.

The assay, immunoSEQ v3.0, was run at survey level. TCRdb's table, derived via immunoSEQ multiplex PCR, lists solely in-frame clones and lacks some. The sample includes around 21,000 clones, less than 85% seen only once; the top ten take roughly 7.3%. Roughly 0.95-11 million cryopreserved PBMC were held in samples before DNA extraction. This clonotype was obtained from a man in his fifties or sixties with HIV. Sequencing was performed on unsorted PBMCs, taken at the start of antiretroviral therapy.

In DNA, the CDR3 is TGTGCCTGCCATTCGGACAGGGGGTGGGACGAGCAGTACTTC. Its protein is CACHSDRGWDEQYF. The gene calls are TRBV30 and TRBJ2-7; 10 bases agree with TRBD1. This CDR3 is 14 amino acids long. The germline gives CDR1 GTSNPN, CDR2 SVGIG (reference sequence). V dropped 6 bases and J dropped 5; count of bases not matched to a gene: 10.